The 18 T cell receptor beta chains given below trace back to one sample, sequenced in a study of blood T cell repertoires in COVID-19. The assay was immunoSEQ multiplex PCR, and TCRdb's table has in-frame clones only and misses some. The sample lists roughly 300,000 clones, 86% occurring once. The sequenced sample was peripheral blood. Receptors were obtained from a woman aged 25 to 39 with COVID-19, enrolled during active disease.

J is TRBJ2-1 and V is TRBV18; D perhaps matches TRBD1 (7 bases). This CDR3 has 15 residues. The V end lost 6 bases, the J end lost 4 bases, and 16 bases lay between the germline ends. In germline, CDR1 is KGHSH, CDR2 LQKENI. DNA of the CDR3: TGTGCCAGCTCCCTAGGAGGGGGCGTTTACAATGAGCAGTTCTTC. Its protein is CASSLGGGVYNEQFF.

The CDR3 DNA reads TGTGCCAGCGAGAACAGATTACATGATGAGCAGTTCTTC. Amino acids: CASENRLHDEQFF. The chain couples TRBV27 to TRBJ2-1; D remains ambiguous. Germline V CDR1 and CDR2: MNHEY, SMNVEV (reference sequence). Trimming shortened V by 8 bases and J by 8 bases, and 16 bases separated the two germline ends. The CDR3 has 13 residues.

The genes are TRBV3-1 (or the pseudogene TRBV3-2) and TRBJ2-3; the D gene is possibly TRBD2 (6 bases). Germline V gives CDR1 LGHDT, CDR2 YNNKEL (reference sequence). The CDR3 spans 17 residues. With 0 bases removed from V and 2 bases from J, the gap between germline ends came to 15 bases. CDR3 residues: CASSQDSAGTYTDTQYF. The DNA for the CDR3 is TGTGCCAGCAGCCAAGATTCGGCGGGGACGTACACAGATACGCAGTATTTT.

V and J are TRBV28 and TRBJ2-5; 10 bases are a match to TRBD2. The germline V gene encodes CDR1 MDHEN and CDR2 SYDVKM. Trimming took 5 bases from V and 4 from J; bases not matched to a gene: 4. CDR3 size: 14 residues. This chain's CDR3 is CASSTSGAPETQYF. In nucleotides, the CDR3 is TGTGCCAGCAGTACTAGCGGGGCCCCAGAGACCCAGTACTTC.

The CDR3, as DNA: TGCGCCAGCAGCTCACAGGGCCGCACAGATACGCAGTATTTT. This encodes CASSSQGRTDTQYF. This chain uses TRBV5-1 with TRBJ2-3; D possibly corresponds to TRBD1 (6 bases). The germline V gene has CDR1 SGHRS and CDR2 YFSETQ. The CDR3 consists of 14 residues. V dropped 3 bases and J dropped 1 base, with 9 bases sitting between them.

The CDR3 nucleotides read TGCGCCAGCAGCCTGGGGACAGGACCTAATCAGCCCCAGCATTTT. Its protein product is CASSLGTGPNQPQHF. This sequence joins TRBV4-1 and TRBJ1-5, with 8 positions matching TRBD1. The CDR3 consists of 15 residues. Per the germline V gene, CDR1 is MGHRA and CDR2 is YSYEKL. J gave up 4 bases and V 4 bases, and 6 bases lay outside the gene matches.

There are many counts of this clone. The gene calls are TRBV5-1 and TRBJ1-2, with D possibly TRBD1 on 6 matching bases. CDR1 is SGHRS, CDR2 YFSETQ, per germline. The V end was cut by 4 bases, the J end by 8 bases, with 15 bases between. The CDR3 has 13 residues. The CDR3 reads CASSTDSYGGYTF. The CDR3, as DNA: TGCGCCAGCAGCACGGACAGCTACGGGGGCTACACCTTC.

This rearrangement joins TRBV28 to TRBJ2-3; 7 bases fit TRBD2. V dropped 3 bases and J dropped 6; count of bases not matched to a gene: 6. CDR3 length equals 14 residues. The V gene's germline CDR1 is MDHEN and CDR2 SYDVKM. The chain's CDR3 is CASSFGGGSDTQYF. The CDR3 nucleotides are TGTGCCAGCAGTTTTGGGGGGGGTAGTGATACGCAGTATTTT. Using reference TRBV28 and TRBJ2-3 for the parts outside the CDR3, the full variable domain is DVKVTQSSRYLVKRTGEKVFLECVQDMDHENMFWYRQDPGLGLRLIYFSYDVKMKEKGDIPEGYSVSREKKERFSLILESASTNQTSMYLCASSFGGGSDTQYFGPGTRLTVL.

The chain links TRBV9 to TRBJ2-7, with unresolved D. Germline V gene sequence: CDR1 SGDLS, CDR2 YYNGEE. This CDR3 is built from 17 residues. V lost 4 bases and J 1 base, leaving 21 bases between the germline ends. DNA of the CDR3: TGTGCCAGCAGCCCCCGCTCCGGCAGGCAGTCGTCCTACGAGCAGTACTTC. It translates to CASSPRSGRQSSYEQYF.

This chain joins TRBV10-1 and TRBJ2-3; D is ambiguous. The germline V gene encodes CDR1 WNHNN and CDR2 SYGVQD (reference sequence). The CDR3 runs to 15 residues. V was pared by 6 bases and J by 0 bases, with 13 bases between. CDR3 sequence: CASSAYLTSTDTQYF. In nucleotides, the CDR3 is TGCGCCAGCAGCGCCTACCTAACGAGCACAGATACGCAGTATTTT.

CDR3 DNA sequence: TGTGCCAGCAGTGAATTTGGGACAGAAAATTACGAGCAGTACTTC. This translates into CASSEFGTENYEQYF. The chain is built from TRBV6-1 and TRBJ2-7; 7 nucleotides agree with TRBD1. The CDR3 has 15 residues. Unmatched junction bases numbered 8, after V lost 2 bases and J lost 4 bases. In germline, CDR1 is MNHNS, CDR2 SASEGT.

This sequence joins TRBV30 and TRBJ1-2; D gene ambiguous. V lost 8 bases and J lost 4, with 17 bases in between. The V gene's germline CDR1 is GTSNPN and CDR2 SVGIG (reference sequence). CDR3 length: 13 amino acids. CDR3 sequence: CARGRGGSYGYTF. The CDR3 region has the DNA TGTGCCCGAGGGCGGGGAGGGAGCTATGGCTACACCTTC.

The gene calls are TRBV19 and TRBJ1-6; D is possibly TRBD1 (6 bases). The germline gives CDR1 LNHDA, CDR2 SQIVND (reference sequence). The CDR3 has 15 residues. Trimming shortened V by 10 bases and J by 5 bases, and 18 bases separated the two germline ends. CDR3 DNA sequence: TGTGCCACCTCGGCAACGGGACACCATAATTCACCCCTCCACTTT. It encodes CATSATGHHNSPLHF.

The chain combines TRBV27 with TRBJ2-3; TRBD2 is a possible D gene (6 bases). This CDR3 spans 23 amino acids. The V end was cut by 3 bases, the J end by 2 bases, with 36 bases between. Germline CDR1 reads MNHEY; CDR2 reads SMNVEV (reference sequence). CDR3 region: CASSFISGSAGPSRPHNTDTQYF. For the CDR3, the DNA is TGTGCCAGCAGTTTCATATCGGGGAGCGCGGGGCCCAGTAGGCCACATAACACAGATACGCAGTATTTT.

The gene calls are TRBV5-1 and TRBJ2-7; D gene unclear. There are 13 residues in the CDR3. Per the germline V gene, CDR1 is SGHRS and CDR2 is YFSETQ. Between the trimmed V and J ends, which lost 4 bases and 4 bases, there was a span of 12 bases. The CDR3 DNA is TGCGCCAGCAGCCCCGACGGAGCGTACGAGCAGTACTTC. It codes for CASSPDGAYEQYF. Full variable domain (outside the CDR3, taken from reference TRBV5-1 and TRBJ2-7): KAGVTQTPRYLIKTRGQQVTLSCSPISGHRSVSWYQQTPGQGLQFLFEYFSETQRNKGNFPGRFSGRQFSNSRSEMNVSTLELGDSALYLCASSPDGAYEQYFGPGTRLTVT.

The chain recombines TRBV27 with TRBJ2-7, with D tentatively TRBD1 (6 bases). This CDR3 region has 13 residues. Germline V gene sequence: CDR1 MNHEY, CDR2 SMNVEV (reference sequence). V dropped 8 bases and J dropped 1 base, with 12 bases sitting between them. CDR3 bases: TGTGCCAGCCTTGACAGGTTTTCCTACGAGCAGTACTTC. This encodes CASLDRFSYEQYF.

The chain combines TRBV5-6 with TRBJ2-5, with 7 bases fitting TRBD2. The junction had 1 base not matched to a gene; V was cut back by 0 bases and J by 2 bases. CDR1 is SGHDT and CDR2 is YYEEEE in the germline V gene. The CDR3 is 14 amino acids. The CDR3 coding sequence is TGTGCCAGCAGCTTGGTCGGGAGGCAAGAGACCCAGTACTTC. It translates to CASSLVGRQETQYF.

This clone was detected only once. This rearrangement joins TRBV6-1 to TRBJ1-3; 9 bases are shared with TRBD1. V lost 2 bases, J lost 5 bases, and 10 bases stayed unmatched. Germline values: CDR1 MNHNS, CDR2 SASEGT. The CDR3 runs 17 residues. CDR3 DNA sequence: TGTGCCAGCAGTGAACCGGGACAGGGAGTGAGGAGAAACACCATATATTTT. It yields the protein CASSEPGQGVRRNTIYF.